Reported below is one TCR beta chain. Germline V gene lookup returns CDR1 MNHNS and CDR2 SASEGT. V was clipped by 6 bases and J by 7 bases, with 12 bases between them. The CDR3 has 12 amino acids. Method: immunoSEQ multiplex PCR; TCRdb's copy keeps in-frame clones and lacks some. The table includes approximately 51,000 clones, over 85% detected once. The entry originates in a study of technical replicates of blood from a few donors. The chain has TRBV6-1 and TRBJ1-2; possibly TRBD1 for D (5 bases). The TCR was taken from a human donor in good health. Some clones in this sample may be carry-over from other donors' samples. Sequencing used PBMCs. CDR3 sequence (DNA): TGTGCCAGCAGACTCAGGGAGGGTGGCTACACCTTC. This encodes CASRLREGGYTF.